This TCR beta chain was documented in a study of cytomegalovirus exposure and HLA in healthy donors. Study results and caveats: Some highly shared sequence variants likely arose as a pipeline artifact. Rare TCR sequences predominated, though certain public TCRs were found in many donors. Reports described diagnosis of cytomegalovirus status by the classifier as highly specific and sensitive. In a later analysis, HLA-associated TCR beta chains were more clonally expanded than equally common others.

The CDR3 has 13 amino acids. CDR1 is SGHTA, CDR2 FQGNSA, per germline. Worth noting for this clone: Its target is unknown.

Primers for the PCR totalled 60 Vbeta and 13 Jbeta. Assay: immunoSEQ multiplex PCR; the TCRdb copy retains only in-frame clones and omits some. This table holds under 200,000 clones, approximately 85% found once. J is TRBJ1-5 and V is TRBV7-2; 8 bases are shared with TRBD1. This clonotype originated in a man under 40 in good health and CMV-seropositive. The specimen was PBMCs. The chain's CDR3 is CATSGQAHQPQHF. The CDR3 DNA follows: TGTGCAACCTCGGGACAGGCGCATCAGCCCCAGCATTTT.